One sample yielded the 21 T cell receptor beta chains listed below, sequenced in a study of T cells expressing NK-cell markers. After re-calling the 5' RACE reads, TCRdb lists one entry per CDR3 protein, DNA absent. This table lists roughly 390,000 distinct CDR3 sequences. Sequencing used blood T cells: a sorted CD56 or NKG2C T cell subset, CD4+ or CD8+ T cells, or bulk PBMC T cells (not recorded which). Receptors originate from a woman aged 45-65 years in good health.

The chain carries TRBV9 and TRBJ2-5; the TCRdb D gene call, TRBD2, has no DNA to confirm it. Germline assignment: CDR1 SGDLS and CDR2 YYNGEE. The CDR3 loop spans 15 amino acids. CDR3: CASSVGSPAKETQYF.

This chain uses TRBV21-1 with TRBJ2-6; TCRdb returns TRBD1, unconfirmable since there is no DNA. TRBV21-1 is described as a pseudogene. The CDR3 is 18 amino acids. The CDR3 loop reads CASSSWGMPRSGANVLTF.

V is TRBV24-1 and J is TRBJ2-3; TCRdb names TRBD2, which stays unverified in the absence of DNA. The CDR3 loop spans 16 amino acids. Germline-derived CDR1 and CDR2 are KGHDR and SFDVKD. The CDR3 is CATSDPTSGRTDTQYF.

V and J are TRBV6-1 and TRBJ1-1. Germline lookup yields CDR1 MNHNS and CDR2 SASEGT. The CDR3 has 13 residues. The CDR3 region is CASSGLGITEAFF.

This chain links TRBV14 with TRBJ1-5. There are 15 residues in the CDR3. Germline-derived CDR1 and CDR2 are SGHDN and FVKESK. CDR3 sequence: CASSPGRRTDEPQHF.

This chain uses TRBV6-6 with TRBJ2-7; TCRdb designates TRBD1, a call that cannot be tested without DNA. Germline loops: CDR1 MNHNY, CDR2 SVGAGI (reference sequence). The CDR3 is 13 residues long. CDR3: CASSYPDSYEQYF.

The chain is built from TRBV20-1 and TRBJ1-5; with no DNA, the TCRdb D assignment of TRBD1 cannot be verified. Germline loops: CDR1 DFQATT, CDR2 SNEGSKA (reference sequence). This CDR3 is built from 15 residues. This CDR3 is CSAGGQGRRNQPQHF.

CDR3 amino acids: CASSQETAARAEKLFF. J is TRBJ1-4 and V is TRBV4-1; TCRdb gives TRBD1 as the D gene, but with no DNA this cannot be confirmed. The germline V gene encodes CDR1 MGHRA and CDR2 YSYEKL. This CDR3 comprises 16 residues.

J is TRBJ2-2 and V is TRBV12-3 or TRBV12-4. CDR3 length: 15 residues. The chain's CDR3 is CASTVLAAPGGELFF.

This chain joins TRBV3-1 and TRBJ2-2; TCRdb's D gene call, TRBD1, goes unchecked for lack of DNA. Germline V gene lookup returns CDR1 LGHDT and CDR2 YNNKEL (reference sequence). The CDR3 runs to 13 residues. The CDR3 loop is CASLGRSTGELFF.

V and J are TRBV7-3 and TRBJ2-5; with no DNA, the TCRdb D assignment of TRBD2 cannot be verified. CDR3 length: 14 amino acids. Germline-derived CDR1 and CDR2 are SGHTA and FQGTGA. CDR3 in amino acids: CASSYSGSLETQYF.

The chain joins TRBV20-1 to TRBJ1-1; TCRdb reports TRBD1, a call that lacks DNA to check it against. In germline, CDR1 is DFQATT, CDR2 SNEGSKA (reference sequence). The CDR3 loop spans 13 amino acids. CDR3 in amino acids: CSAPRDTHTEAFF.

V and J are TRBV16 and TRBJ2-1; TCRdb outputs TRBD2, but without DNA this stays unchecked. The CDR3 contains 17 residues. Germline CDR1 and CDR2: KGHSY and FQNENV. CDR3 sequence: CASSQSLVAGGRHEQFF. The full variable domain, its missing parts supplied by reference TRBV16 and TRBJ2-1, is GEEVAQTPKHLVRGEGQKAKLYCAPIKGHSYVFWYQQVLKNEFKFLISFQNENVFDETGMPKERFSAKCLPNSPCSLEIQATKLEDSAVYFCASSQSLVAGGRHEQFFGPGTRLTVL.

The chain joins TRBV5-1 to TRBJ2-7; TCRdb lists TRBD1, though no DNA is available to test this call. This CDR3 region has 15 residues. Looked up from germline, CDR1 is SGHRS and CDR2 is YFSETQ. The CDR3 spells CASSQVGVDGYEQYF.

CDR3 residues: CSASTDGSSYEQYF. The chain joins TRBV20-1 to TRBJ2-7. Looked up from germline, CDR1 is DFQATT and CDR2 is SNEGSKA (reference sequence). The CDR3 is 14 residues long.

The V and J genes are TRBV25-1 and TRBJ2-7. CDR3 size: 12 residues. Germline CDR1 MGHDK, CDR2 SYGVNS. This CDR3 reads CASSIGLYEQYF.

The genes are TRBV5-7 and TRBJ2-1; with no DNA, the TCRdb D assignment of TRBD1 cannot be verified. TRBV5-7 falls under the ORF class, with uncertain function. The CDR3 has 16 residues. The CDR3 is CASPSHGDISYNEQFF.

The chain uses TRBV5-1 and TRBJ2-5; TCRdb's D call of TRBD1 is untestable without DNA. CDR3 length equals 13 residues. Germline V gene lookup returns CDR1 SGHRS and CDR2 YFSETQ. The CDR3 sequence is CASSLEGQGAQYF. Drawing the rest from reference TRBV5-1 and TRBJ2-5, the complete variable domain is KAGVTQTPRYLIKTRGQQVTLSCSPISGHRSVSWYQQTPGQGLQFLFEYFSETQRNKGNFPGRFSGRQFSNSRSEMNVSTLELGDSALYLCASSLEGQGAQYFGPGTRLLVL.

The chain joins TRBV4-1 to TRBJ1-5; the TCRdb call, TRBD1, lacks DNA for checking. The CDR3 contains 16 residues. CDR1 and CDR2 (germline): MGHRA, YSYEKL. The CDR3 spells CASSQGQLFSNQPQHF.

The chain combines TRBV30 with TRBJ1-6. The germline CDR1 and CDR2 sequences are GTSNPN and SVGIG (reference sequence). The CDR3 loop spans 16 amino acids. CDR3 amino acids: CAWSGARTNLNSPLHF.

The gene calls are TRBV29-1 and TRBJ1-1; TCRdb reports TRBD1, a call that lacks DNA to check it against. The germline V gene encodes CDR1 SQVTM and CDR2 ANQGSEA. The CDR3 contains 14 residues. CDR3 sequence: CSVGLGSPDGEAFF.